This T cell receptor (beta chain) was sequenced in a study of regulatory T cells in long-lasting Graves disease. General study points: Favored gene segments in persistent disease were TRBV28, TRBJ1-2 and TRBJ2-5.

This CDR3 contains 16 residues. Germline-derived CDR1 and CDR2 are SGHAT and FQNNGV. Trimming cost V 0 bases and J 3 bases; bases outside gene matches: 4. Time point indicated: newly diagnosed GD, antithyroid drugs for less than 3 months. RNA isolated from PBMCs was used to make the TCR library. Sequencing libraries for TCR beta were prepared with iRepertoire HTBI primers and Arm-PCR of CDR3 regions. TCRdb passed the multiplex PCR reads through MiXCR, listing each CDR3 protein once. The repertoire holds over 200,000 distinct CDR3 sequences, with about 18% as singletons. There are many counts of this clonotype. The antigen is not known. These data were also reused for a study on T cells in Graves' hyperthyroidism and ophthalmopathy. That work contributes: HTBI primers drove first-round RT-PCR of the TCR CDR3.

The chain uses TRBV11-2 and TRBJ1-5, with TRBD1 matching over 8 bases. Source: peripheral blood mononuclear cells (PBMCs), taken at new diagnosis, from a patient treated with antithyroid drugs. This clonotype was sampled from a woman aged 25-40 years with Graves disease. This CDR3 reads CASSLDDRGFNQPQHF. The DNA of the CDR3 is TGTGCCAGCAGCTTAGACGACAGGGGATTCAATCAGCCCCAGCATTTT. Full variable domain (remainder filled in from reference TRBV11-2 and TRBJ1-5): EAGVAQSPRYKIIEKRQSVAFWCNPISGHATLYWYQQILGQGPKLLIQFQNNGVVDDSQLPKDRFSAERLKGVDSTLKIQPAKLEDSAVYLCASSLDDRGFNQPQHFGDGTRLSIL.